This TCR beta chain was captured by sequencing in a study of T cell responses to AZD1222 COVID-19 vaccine. Measured with immunoSEQ multiplex PCR; TCRdb has only the in-frame clones, and not every one. Of around 50,000 clones in the sample, about nine tenths were seen once. The germline CDR1 and CDR2 sequences are MDHEN and SYDVKM. This CDR3 has 14 residues. V was pared by 7 bases and J by 0 bases, with 7 bases between. The receptor comes from an adult who received the AZD1222 COVID-19 vaccine. The source material was peripheral blood, sampled 28 days after the second AZD1222 dose. The gene calls are TRBV28 and TRBJ2-6; D is ambiguous. The CDR3 DNA is TGTGCCAGCAACACAGACTCTGGGGCCAACGTCCTGACTTTC. It yields the protein CASNTDSGANVLTF. Filled out from reference TRBV28 and TRBJ2-6, the complete variable domain reads DVKVTQSSRYLVKRTGEKVFLECVQDMDHENMFWYRQDPGLGLRLIYFSYDVKMKEKGDIPEGYSVSREKKERFSLILESASTNQTSMYLCASNTDSGANVLTFGAGSRLTVL.